The clone carrying this T cell receptor (beta chain) was observed a few times. TCRdb processed the 5' RACE reads anew with MiXCR; each CDR3 protein has one entry. The sample has some 67,000 distinct CDR3 sequences, about a sixth seen once. This sample was taken from a study of HIV-infected patients and healthy controls. Trimming took off 2 bases at V and 2 bases at J, with 8 bases between the two ends. This CDR3 spans 13 amino acids. Germline CDR1 is DFQATT and CDR2 is SNEGSKA (reference sequence). This chain uses TRBV20-1 with TRBJ2-3; D remains ambiguous. Input material: CD4+ T cells from blood. This sequence was found in a human donor in good health. CDR3 residues: CSARSSYTDTQYF. CDR3 coding DNA: TGCAGTGCTAGAAGTTCCTACACAGATACGCAGTATTTT.